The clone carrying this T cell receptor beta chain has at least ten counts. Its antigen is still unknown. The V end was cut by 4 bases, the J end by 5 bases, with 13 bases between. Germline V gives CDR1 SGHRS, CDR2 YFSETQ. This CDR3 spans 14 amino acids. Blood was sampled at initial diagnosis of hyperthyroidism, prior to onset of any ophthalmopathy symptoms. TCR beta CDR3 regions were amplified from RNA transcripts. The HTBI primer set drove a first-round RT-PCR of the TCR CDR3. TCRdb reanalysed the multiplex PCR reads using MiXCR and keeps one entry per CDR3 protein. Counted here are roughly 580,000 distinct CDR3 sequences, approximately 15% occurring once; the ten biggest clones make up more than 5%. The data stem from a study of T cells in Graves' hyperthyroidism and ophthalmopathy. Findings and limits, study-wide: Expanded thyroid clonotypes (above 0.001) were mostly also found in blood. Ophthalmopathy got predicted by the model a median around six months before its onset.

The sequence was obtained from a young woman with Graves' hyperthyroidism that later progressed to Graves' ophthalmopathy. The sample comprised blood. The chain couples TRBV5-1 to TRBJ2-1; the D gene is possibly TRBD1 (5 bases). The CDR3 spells CASSLRAVNNEQFF. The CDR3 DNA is TGCGCCAGCAGCCTCAGGGCAGTAAACAATGAGCAGTTCTTC.